Listed below are T cell receptor beta chains from one sample, sequenced in a study of PD-L1 blockade in urothelial cancer. Some clones are missing from TCRdb's copy, which holds only in-frame ones; the method was immunoSEQ multiplex PCR. Of some 75,000 clones in the sample, more than 85% were seen once. Here the sequenced sample was PBMCs, taken around atezolizumab (anti-PD-L1) treatment. These receptors all stem from a woman older than 75 with urothelial cancer. Both conserved end residues are part of each CDR3. The order of the fields is CDR3 protein, CDR3 DNA, J gene, D gene, clone size, V gene. D genes are given only for firm matches. Some rows mark clone size as missing; the rest say once, few, many or name a class of expanded clone.

CDR3: CASSFESGRLAFF
DNA: TGTGCCAGCAGCTTTGAGTCAGGGAGGCTGGCTTTCTTT
J: TRBJ1-1
D: .
size: .
V: TRBV7-2

CDR3: CASSPSRGETQYF
DNA: TGCGCCAGCAGCCCGTCCAGGGGAGAGACCCAGTACTTC
J: TRBJ2-5
D: .
size: .
V: TRBV5-1

CDR3: CAWSIGEDTQYF
DNA: TGTGCCTGGAGTATAGGAGAAGATACGCAGTATTTT
J: TRBJ2-3
D: .
size: .
V: TRBV30

CDR3: CASSPWGGADTQYF
DNA: TGTGCCAGCAGCCCTTGGGGGGGTGCAGATACGCAGTATTTT
J: TRBJ2-3
D: TRBD2
size: .
V: TRBV14

CDR3: CASSTRKGGSSRQQYF
DNA: TGTGCCAGCTCAACCCGTAAGGGAGGGTCCAGTCGGCAGCAGTACTTC
J: TRBJ2-7
D: TRBD2
size: .
V: TRBV27

CDR3: CASSPTSGQETQYF
DNA: TGTGCCAGCAGCCCCACTAGCGGCCAAGAGACCCAGTACTTC
J: TRBJ2-5
D: TRBD2
size: .
V: TRBV7-3

CDR3: CAWSRIAGGAKTQYF
DNA: TGTGCCTGGAGTCGCATAGCGGGAGGGGCGAAGACCCAGTACTTC
J: TRBJ2-5
D: TRBD2
size: .
V: TRBV30

CDR3: CASSDSGLNTGELFF
DNA: TGTGCCAGCAGTGATAGCGGGTTGAACACCGGGGAGCTGTTTTTT
J: TRBJ2-2
D: TRBD2
size: .
V: TRBV2

CDR3: CATSRDRTGVYEQYF
DNA: TGTGCCACCAGCAGAGATAGGACAGGGGTTTACGAGCAGTACTTC
J: TRBJ2-7
D: TRBD1
size: .
V: TRBV15

CDR3: CASSLGTGRTGELFF
DNA: TGCGCCAGCAGCTTGGGGACAGGGAGAACCGGGGAGCTGTTTTTT
J: TRBJ2-2
D: TRBD1
size: .
V: TRBV5-1

CDR3: CAWSVWAEGTGELFF
DNA: TGTGCCTGGAGTGTTTGGGCAGAGGGCACCGGGGAGCTGTTTTTT
J: TRBJ2-2
D: .
size: .
V: TRBV30

CDR3: CASRKNRELRTDTQYF
DNA: TGTGCCAGCAGAAAAAACAGGGAATTACGGACAGATACGCAGTATTTT
J: TRBJ2-3
D: .
size: .
V: TRBV7-2

CDR3: CASSQDSGSSNEQFF
DNA: TGTGCCAGCAGCCAAGATTCGGGGTCCAGCAATGAGCAGTTCTTC
J: TRBJ2-1
D: .
size: .
V: TRBV4-2

CDR3: CASSVQQGLYYEQYF
DNA: TGTGCCAGCAGTGTTCAACAGGGGCTATACTACGAGCAGTACTTC
J: TRBJ2-7
D: TRBD1
size: .
V: TRBV6-1

CDR3: CASSLFSTAFVGEKLFF
DNA: TGTGCCAGCAGCTTATTTTCCACAGCCTTCGTCGGCGAAAAACTGTTTTTT
J: TRBJ1-4
D: .
size: .
V: TRBV7-9

CDR3: CASSVVQTGKFEAFF
DNA: TGTGCCAGCAGCGTAGTCCAGACAGGCAAGTTTGAAGCTTTCTTT
J: TRBJ1-1
D: .
size: .
V: TRBV9

CDR3: CASSTFGTEAFF
DNA: TGTGCCAGCAGTACTTTCGGCACTGAAGCTTTCTTT
J: TRBJ1-1
D: .
size: few
V: TRBV27

CDR3: CASSDVLGQGVGGYTF
DNA: TGTGCCAGCAGTGATGTCCTTGGACAGGGGGTAGGTGGCTACACCTTC
J: TRBJ1-2
D: TRBD1
size: .
V: TRBV28

CDR3: CASSEGTAGWPQHF
DNA: TGTGCCAGCAGTGAAGGGACAGCCGGCTGGCCCCAGCATTTT
J: TRBJ1-5
D: TRBD1
size: .
V: TRBV28

CDR3: CASSIAGTSSTYEQYF
DNA: TGTGCCAGTAGTATCGCCGGGACTAGCAGCACCTACGAGCAGTACTTC
J: TRBJ2-7
D: TRBD2
size: .
V: TRBV19

CDR3: CATSGGNYEQYF
DNA: TGTGCCACCAGCGGCGGGAACTACGAGCAGTACTTC
J: TRBJ2-7
D: .
size: .
V: TRBV15

CDR3: CASSMWDTDTDTQYF
DNA: TGTGCCAGTAGTATGTGGGACACCGACACAGATACGCAGTATTTT
J: TRBJ2-3
D: .
size: once
V: TRBV19

CDR3: CASVRDRGAEGTEAFF
DNA: TGTGCCTCAGTTAGGGACAGGGGAGCGGAGGGCACTGAAGCTTTCTTT
J: TRBJ1-1
D: TRBD1
size: .
V: TRBV15

CDR3: CSAPTGVEQFF
DNA: TGCAGTGCTCCGACGGGGGTCGAGCAGTTCTTC
J: TRBJ2-1
D: .
size: .
V: TRBV20-1

CDR3: CASSLGLNNLYEQYF
DNA: TGTGCCAGCAGCTTAGGGCTTAATAACCTCTACGAGCAGTACTTC
J: TRBJ2-7
D: .
size: .
V: TRBV11-2

CDR3: CARGQGLTNEKLFF
DNA: TGTGCCAGAGGACAGGGGCTAACTAATGAAAAACTGTTTTTT
J: TRBJ1-4
D: TRBD1
size: .
V: TRBV2

CDR3: CASRGLAGFEQYF
DNA: TGTGCCAGCAGGGGACTAGCGGGATTCGAGCAGTACTTC
J: TRBJ2-7
D: TRBD2
size: .
V: TRBV2

CDR3: CASSLESGSTYEQYF
DNA: TGTGCCAGCAGCTTAGAGAGTGGTTCTACCTACGAGCAGTACTTC
J: TRBJ2-7
D: .
size: .
V: TRBV7-9

CDR3: CASIWGQGNQPQHF
DNA: TGTGCCAGCATTTGGGGACAGGGGAATCAGCCCCAGCATTTT
J: TRBJ1-5
D: TRBD1
size: .
V: TRBV6-1

CDR3: CASSIQGGSGYSNQPQHF
DNA: TGTGCCAGTAGTATCCAAGGGGGCTCGGGATATAGCAATCAGCCCCAGCATTTT
J: TRBJ1-5
D: TRBD1
size: .
V: TRBV19

CDR3: CASSPDDPGGGGTEAFF
DNA: TGTGCCAGCTCACCAGACGACCCAGGGGGCGGAGGGACTGAAGCTTTCTTT
J: TRBJ1-1
D: TRBD1
size: .
V: TRBV18

CDR3: CASSLIGTEAFF
DNA: TGTGCCAGCAGCTTAATCGGCACTGAAGCTTTCTTT
J: TRBJ1-1
D: .
size: .
V: TRBV11-2

CDR3: CASLPGEVLNEQFF
DNA: TGTGCCAGCCTCCCGGGAGAAGTGCTAAATGAGCAGTTCTTC
J: TRBJ2-1
D: .
size: .
V: TRBV28

CDR3: CASSPNGGRLGYGYTF
DNA: TGTGCCAGCAGCCCGAATGGCGGAAGGTTAGGCTATGGCTACACCTTC
J: TRBJ1-2
D: .
size: .
V: TRBV9

CDR3: CSVDPPPGGTGELFF
DNA: TGCAGCGTTGACCCTCCCCCCGGGGGCACCGGGGAGCTGTTTTTT
J: TRBJ2-2
D: .
size: .
V: TRBV29-1

CDR3: CASIGQEVFTEAFF
DNA: TGTGCCAGCATCGGACAGGAGGTATTCACTGAAGCTTTCTTT
J: TRBJ1-1
D: TRBD1
size: .
V: TRBV7-9

CDR3: CASSPGQPPDGYTF
DNA: TGTGCCAGCTCACCGGGACAACCTCCGGATGGCTACACCTTC
J: TRBJ1-2
D: .
size: .
V: TRBV18